The sample holds many counts of the clone carrying this TCR beta chain. Its target is unknown. Clinical symptoms, serum thyroxine and TRAb, thyroid ultrasound and orbital computed tomography were used for the diagnoses. The CDR3 regions of TCR beta were amplified from RNA transcripts. RT-PCR in the first round (using the HTBI primer set) targeted the TCR CDR3. One entry per CDR3 protein results from TCRdb running MiXCR on the multiplex PCR reads. This table holds a few hundred thousand distinct CDR3 sequences, about 14% found once. The sample belongs to a study of T cells in Graves' hyperthyroidism and ophthalmopathy. The study, taken as a whole, reports: A model of 13 V-J pairs discriminated ophthalmopathy from stable hyperthyroidism. Blood shared most expanded thyroid clonotypes above 0.001.

The CDR3 is made up of 14 amino acids. Germline V gives CDR1 SGDLS, CDR2 YYNGEE. V was pared by 4 bases and J by 8 bases, with 16 bases between. The clonotype was recovered from a woman aged 30 to 39 with Graves' ophthalmopathy. Sequenced sample: blood. The gene calls are TRBV9 and TRBJ1-3; perhaps TRBD1 as D (5 bases). The CDR3 sequence: CASSSGGPIDTIYF. CDR3 nucleotides: TGTGCCAGCAGCAGTGGGGGACCGATCGACACCATATATTTT.